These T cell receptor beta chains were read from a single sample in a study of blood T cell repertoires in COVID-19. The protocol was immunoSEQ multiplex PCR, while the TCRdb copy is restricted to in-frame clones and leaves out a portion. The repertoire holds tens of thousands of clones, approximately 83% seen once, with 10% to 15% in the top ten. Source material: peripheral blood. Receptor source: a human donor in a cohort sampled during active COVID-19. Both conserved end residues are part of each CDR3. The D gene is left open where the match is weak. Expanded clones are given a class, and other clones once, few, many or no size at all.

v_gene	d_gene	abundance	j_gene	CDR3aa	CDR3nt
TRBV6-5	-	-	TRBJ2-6	CASSYKSGSGANVLTF	TGTGCCAGCAGTTACAAATCGGGCTCTGGGGCCAACGTCCTGACTTTC
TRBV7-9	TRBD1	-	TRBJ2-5	CASSLVTGGQETQYF	TGTGCCAGCAGCTTGGTCACAGGGGGCCAAGAGACCCAGTACTTC
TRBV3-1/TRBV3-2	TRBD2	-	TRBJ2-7	CASSPRGRPGTSGENGEQYF	TGTGCCAGCAGCCCCAGGGGCCGGCCCGGGACTAGCGGGGAAAATGGCGAGCAGTACTTC
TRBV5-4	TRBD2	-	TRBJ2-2	CASSRYSGKRGELFF	TGTGCCAGCAGCAGATACAGCGGGAAACGCGGGGAGCTGTTTTTT
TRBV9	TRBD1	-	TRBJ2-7	CASSGGQGVTYEQYF	TGTGCCAGCAGCGGCGGACAGGGCGTGACCTACGAGCAGTACTTC
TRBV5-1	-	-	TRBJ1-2	CASSLGGRAIGDGYTF	TGCGCCAGCAGCTTGGGAGGTAGAGCTATCGGTGATGGCTACACCTTC
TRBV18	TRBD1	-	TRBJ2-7	CASSPGTGGAEQYF	TGTGCCAGCTCACCCGGGACAGGGGGCGCCGAGCAGTACTTC
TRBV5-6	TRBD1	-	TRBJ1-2	CASRPGQGIYGYTF	TGTGCCAGCAGGCCTGGACAGGGAATTTATGGCTACACCTTC
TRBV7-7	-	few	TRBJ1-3	CASSPLAGPGNTIYF	TGTGCCAGCAGCCCCCTCGCAGGGCCTGGAAACACCATATATTTT
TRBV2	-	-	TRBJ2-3	CASKYLISPDTQYF	TGTGCCAGCAAATACTTGATCTCCCCAGATACGCAGTATTTT
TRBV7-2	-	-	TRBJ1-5	CASSISINGAHPQHF	TGTGCCAGCAGTATAAGTATTAATGGGGCCCACCCCCAGCATTTT
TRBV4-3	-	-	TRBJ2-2	CASSQGSQNTGELFF	TGCGCCAGCAGCCAAGGTAGCCAGAACACCGGGGAGCTGTTTTTT
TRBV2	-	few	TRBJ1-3	CASAKGDFGNTIYF	TGTGCCAGCGCAAAAGGGGATTTTGGAAACACCATATATTTT
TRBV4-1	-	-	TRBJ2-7	CASSPRDGPYEQYF	TGCGCCAGCAGCCCGCGGGATGGGCCATACGAGCAGTACTTC
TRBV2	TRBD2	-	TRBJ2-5	CASSDERGGRETQYF	TGTGCCAGCAGTGACGAGCGGGGGGGCCGGGAGACCCAGTACTTC
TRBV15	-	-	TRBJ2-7	CATSRDSGEQYF	TGTGCCACCAGCAGAGATTCAGGCGAGCAGTACTTC
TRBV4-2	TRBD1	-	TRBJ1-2	CASSQRDRAGYTF	TGTGCCAGCAGCCAAAGGGACAGGGCTGGCTACACCTTC
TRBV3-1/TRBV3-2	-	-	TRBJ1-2	CASSQVKGGEGYTF	TGTGCCAGCAGCCAAGTCAAGGGGGGGGAAGGCTACACCTTC
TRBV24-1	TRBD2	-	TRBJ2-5	CATSDSSGGAGETQYF	TGTGCCACCAGTGATTCCAGCGGGGGGGCCGGGGAGACCCAGTACTTC
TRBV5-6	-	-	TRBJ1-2	CASSSRERQWYGYTF	TGTGCCAGCAGCTCCCGGGAGAGGCAATGGTATGGCTACACCTTC
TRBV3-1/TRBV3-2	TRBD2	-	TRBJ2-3	CASSQVSGGGLDTQYF	TGTGCCAGCAGCCAAGTAAGCGGGGGGGGCTTAGATACGCAGTATTTT
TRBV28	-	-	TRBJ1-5	CASSLQMPYSNQPQHF	TGTGCCAGCAGTTTACAGATGCCGTATAGCAATCAGCCCCAGCATTTT
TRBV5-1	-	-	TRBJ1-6	CASAVGDNSPLHF	TGCGCCAGCGCGGTGGGAGATAATTCACCCCTCCACTTT